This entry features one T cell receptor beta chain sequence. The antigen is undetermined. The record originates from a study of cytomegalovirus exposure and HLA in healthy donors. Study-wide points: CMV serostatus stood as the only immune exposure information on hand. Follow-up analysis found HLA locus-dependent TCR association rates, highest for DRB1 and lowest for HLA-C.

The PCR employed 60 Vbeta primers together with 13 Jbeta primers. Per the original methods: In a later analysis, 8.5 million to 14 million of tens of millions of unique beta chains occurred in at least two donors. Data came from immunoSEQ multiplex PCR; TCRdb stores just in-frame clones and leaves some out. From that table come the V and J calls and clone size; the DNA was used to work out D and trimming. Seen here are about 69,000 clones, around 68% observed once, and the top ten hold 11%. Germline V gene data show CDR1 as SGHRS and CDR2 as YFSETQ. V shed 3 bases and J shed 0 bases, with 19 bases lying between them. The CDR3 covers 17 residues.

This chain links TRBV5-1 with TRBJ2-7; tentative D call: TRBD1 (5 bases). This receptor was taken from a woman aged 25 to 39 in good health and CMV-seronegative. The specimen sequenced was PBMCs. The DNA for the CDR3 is TGCGCCAGCAGCTCGGCACTGCAGGGTCTCAGCTCCTACGAGCAGTACTTC. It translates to CASSSALQGLSSYEQYF.